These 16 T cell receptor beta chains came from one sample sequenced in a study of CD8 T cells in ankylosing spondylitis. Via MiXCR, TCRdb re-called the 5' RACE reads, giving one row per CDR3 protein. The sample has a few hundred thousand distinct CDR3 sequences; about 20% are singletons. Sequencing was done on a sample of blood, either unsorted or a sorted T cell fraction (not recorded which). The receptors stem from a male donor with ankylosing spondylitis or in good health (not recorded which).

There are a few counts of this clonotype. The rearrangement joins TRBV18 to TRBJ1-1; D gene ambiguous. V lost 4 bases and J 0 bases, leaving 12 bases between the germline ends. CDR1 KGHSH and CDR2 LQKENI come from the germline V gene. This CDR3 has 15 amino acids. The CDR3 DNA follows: TGTGCCAGCTCACAAGAGTTTGCGGTGAACACTGAAGCTTTCTTT. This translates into CASSQEFAVNTEAFF.

The CDR3 DNA sequence: TGCGCCAGCAGCCTAGGGACAGGGGTTTTGGAGACCCAGTACTTC. This translates into CASSLGTGVLETQYF. The genes are TRBV5-1 and TRBJ2-5, with TRBD1 identical over 10 bases. The CDR3 contains 15 residues. CDR1 is SGHRS, CDR2 YFSETQ, per germline. V was clipped by 4 bases and J by 5 bases; unmatched bases: 8.

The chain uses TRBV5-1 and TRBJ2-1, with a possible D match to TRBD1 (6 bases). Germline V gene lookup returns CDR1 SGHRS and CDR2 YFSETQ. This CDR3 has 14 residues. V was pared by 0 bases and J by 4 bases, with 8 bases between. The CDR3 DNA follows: TGCGCCAGCAGCTTGGGGGACACTTACAATGAGCAGTTCTTC. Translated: CASSLGDTYNEQFF.

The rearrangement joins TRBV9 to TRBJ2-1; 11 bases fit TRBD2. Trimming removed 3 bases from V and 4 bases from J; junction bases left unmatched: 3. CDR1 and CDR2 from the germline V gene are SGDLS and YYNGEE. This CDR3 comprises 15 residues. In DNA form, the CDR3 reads TGTGCCAGCAGCGGCACTAGCGGGAGATACAATGAGCAGTTCTTC. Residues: CASSGTSGRYNEQFF.

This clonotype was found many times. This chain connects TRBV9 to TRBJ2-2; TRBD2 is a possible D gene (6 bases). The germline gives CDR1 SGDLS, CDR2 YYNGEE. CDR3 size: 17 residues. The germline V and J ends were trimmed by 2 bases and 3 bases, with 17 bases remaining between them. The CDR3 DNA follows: TGTGCCAGCAGCGTCCCCCTGGGGACGGGGGACACCGGGGAGCTGTTTTTT. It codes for CASSVPLGTGDTGELFF. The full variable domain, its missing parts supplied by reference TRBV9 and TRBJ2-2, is DSGVTQTPKHLITATGQRVTLRCSPRSGDLSVYWYQQSLDQGLQFLIQYYNGEERAKGNILERFSAQQFPDLHSELNLSSLELGDSALYFCASSVPLGTGDTGELFFGEGSRLTVL.

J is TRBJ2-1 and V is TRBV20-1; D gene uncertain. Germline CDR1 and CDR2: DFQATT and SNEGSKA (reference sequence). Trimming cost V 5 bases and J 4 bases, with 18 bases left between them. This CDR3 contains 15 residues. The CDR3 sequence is CSADSQRTQYNEQFF. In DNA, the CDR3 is TGCAGTGCTGATAGCCAAAGGACCCAATACAATGAGCAGTTCTTC.

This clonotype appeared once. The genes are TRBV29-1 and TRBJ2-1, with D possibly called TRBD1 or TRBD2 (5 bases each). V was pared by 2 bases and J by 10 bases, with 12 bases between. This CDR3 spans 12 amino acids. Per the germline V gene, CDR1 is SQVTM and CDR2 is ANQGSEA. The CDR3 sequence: CSVEQAWGEQFF. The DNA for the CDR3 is TGCAGCGTTGAACAGGCCTGGGGGGAGCAGTTCTTC.

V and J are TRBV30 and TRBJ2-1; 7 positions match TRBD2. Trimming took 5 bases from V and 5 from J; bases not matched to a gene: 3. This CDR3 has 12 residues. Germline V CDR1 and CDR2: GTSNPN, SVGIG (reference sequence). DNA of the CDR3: TGTGCCTGGGGACTAGAAAACAATGAGCAGTTCTTC. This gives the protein CAWGLENNEQFF.

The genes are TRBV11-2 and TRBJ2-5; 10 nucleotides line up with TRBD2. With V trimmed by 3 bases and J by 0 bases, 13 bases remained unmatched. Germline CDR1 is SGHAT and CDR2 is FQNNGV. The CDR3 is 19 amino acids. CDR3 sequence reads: CASSFLLGASGGHQETQYF. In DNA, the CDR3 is TGTGCCAGCAGCTTCCTCCTCGGGGCTAGCGGGGGCCACCAAGAGACCCAGTACTTC.

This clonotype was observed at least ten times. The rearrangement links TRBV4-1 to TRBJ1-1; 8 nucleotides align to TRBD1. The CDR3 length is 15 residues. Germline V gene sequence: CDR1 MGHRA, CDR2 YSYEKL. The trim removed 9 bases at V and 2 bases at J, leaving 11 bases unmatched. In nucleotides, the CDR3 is TGCGCCAGTACAGGGGACAGGCCTATTAACACTGAAGCTTTCTTT. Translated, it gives CASTGDRPINTEAFF.

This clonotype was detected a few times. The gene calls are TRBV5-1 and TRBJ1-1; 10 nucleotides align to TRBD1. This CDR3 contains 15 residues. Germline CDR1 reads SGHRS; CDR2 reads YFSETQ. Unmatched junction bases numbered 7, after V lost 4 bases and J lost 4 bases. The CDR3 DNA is TGCGCCAGCAGCCTAGGACAGGGGGGAAGCACTGAAGCTTTCTTT. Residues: CASSLGQGGSTEAFF.

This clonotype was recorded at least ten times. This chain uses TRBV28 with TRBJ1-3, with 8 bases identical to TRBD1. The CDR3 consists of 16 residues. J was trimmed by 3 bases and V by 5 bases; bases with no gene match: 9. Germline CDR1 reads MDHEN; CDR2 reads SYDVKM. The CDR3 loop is CASSLAQGAGGNTIYF. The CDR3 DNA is TGTGCCAGCAGTCTAGCCCAGGGGGCGGGTGGAAACACCATATATTTT.

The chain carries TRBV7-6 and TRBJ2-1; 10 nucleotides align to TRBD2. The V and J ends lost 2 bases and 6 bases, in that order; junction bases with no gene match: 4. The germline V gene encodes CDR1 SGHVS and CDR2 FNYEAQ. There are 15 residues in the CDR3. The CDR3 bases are TGTGCCAGCAGCTTACAGGGGACTAGCGCCAATGAGCAGTTCTTC. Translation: CASSLQGTSANEQFF.

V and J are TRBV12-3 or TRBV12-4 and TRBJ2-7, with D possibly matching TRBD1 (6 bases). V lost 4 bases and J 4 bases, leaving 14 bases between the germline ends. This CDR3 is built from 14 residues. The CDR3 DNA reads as TGTGCCAGCAGTTCGGACAGTGGAAGGTACGAGCAGTACTTC. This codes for CASSSDSGRYEQYF.

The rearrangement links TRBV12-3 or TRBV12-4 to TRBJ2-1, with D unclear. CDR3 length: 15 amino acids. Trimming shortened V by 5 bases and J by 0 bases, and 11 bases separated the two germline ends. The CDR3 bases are TGTGCCAGCAGTCCTCAGGCGAGCTCCTACAATGAGCAGTTCTTC. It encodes CASSPQASSYNEQFF.

For the CDR3, the DNA is TGCGCCAGCAGCCAAGGCCCAGGGTCCAATTCACCCCTCCACTTT. Residues: CASSQGPGSNSPLHF. The V and J genes are TRBV4-1 and TRBJ1-6, with TRBD1 as a possible D gene (5 bases). This CDR3 contains 15 residues. CDR1 and CDR2 (germline): MGHRA, YSYEKL. The V end lost 1 base, the J end lost 7 bases, and 11 bases lay between the germline ends.